What follows are 16 T cell receptor beta chains derived from one specimen sequenced in a study of blood T cell repertoires in COVID-19. Sequenced by immunoSEQ multiplex PCR; TCRdb stores in-frame clones only, minus some. The sample has about 55,000 clones, approximately 89% seen once. The source material was peripheral blood. These receptor sequences come from a human donor in a cohort sampled during active COVID-19.

The V and J genes are TRBV3-1 (or the pseudogene TRBV3-2) and TRBJ2-7; D is undetermined. This CDR3 spans 13 amino acids. V lost 1 base to trimming and J lost 3 bases, with 7 bases between them. Germline CDR1 and CDR2: LGHDT and YNNKEL (reference sequence). CDR3 amino acids: CASSQGAGYEQYF. CDR3 in DNA: TGTGCCAGCAGCCAAGGAGCTGGCTACGAGCAGTACTTC.

The V and J genes are TRBV6-5 and TRBJ1-6; TRBD1 might be the D (5 bases). Trimming stripped 2 bases from V and 7 bases from J, with 12 bases between. Germline V gene data show CDR1 as MNHEY and CDR2 as SVGAGI. The CDR3 is 15 residues long. The CDR3 spells CASSYRGRVNSPLHF. Written as DNA, the CDR3 is TGTGCCAGCAGTTACAGGGGCAGGGTGAATTCACCCCTCCACTTT.

V is TRBV6-1 and J is TRBJ2-1; the match to TRBD1 covers 7 bases. The CDR3 runs to 18 residues. The junction had 12 bases not matched to a gene; V was cut back by 1 base and J by 3 bases. The germline V gene encodes CDR1 MNHNS and CDR2 SASEGT. CDR3 nucleotide sequence: TGTGCCAGCAGTGAAGTCATGTGGGACAGAACCCTCTACAATGAGCAGTTCTTC. Translation gives CASSEVMWDRTLYNEQFF.

Concerning this clone itself: Mismatch with germline at one junction end may stem from a read error. The rearrangement uses TRBV7-7 and TRBJ2-5, with TRBD1 as a possible D gene (6 bases). CDR1 is SSHAT and CDR2 is FNYEAQ in the germline V gene (reference sequence). This CDR3 has 13 amino acids. The CDR3 region has the DNA TGTGCTAGCAGTCCTCAGGGGTTCGGGACCCAGTACTTC. It yields the protein CASSPQGFGTQYF.

The chain has TRBV12-5 and TRBJ2-2, with TRBD1 matching 8 bases. CDR1 is LGHNT, CDR2 FRNRAP, per germline. V shed 6 bases and J 4 bases; nucleotides not matched to a gene: 7. This CDR3 has 15 amino acids. As DNA, the CDR3 is TGTGCTAGTGGCCCGGGACAGGCCGGCACCGGGGAGCTGTTTTTT. Its protein is CASGPGQAGTGELFF.

The chain links TRBV7-2 to TRBJ2-1, with D perhaps matching TRBD2 (6 bases). V lost 3 bases, J lost 10 bases, and 25 bases lay in between. Germline V gene sequence: CDR1 SGHTA, CDR2 FQGNSA. The CDR3 is made up of 17 amino acids. CDR3 in DNA: TGTGCCAGCAGCTTGGGCCATGGGAGACTAGAATCCCAAGAGCAGTTCTTC. Translated, it gives CASSLGHGRLESQEQFF.

In this sample, this clone turned up a few times. This chain links TRBV7-2 with TRBJ1-1; a possible D gene is TRBD1 (6 bases). Germline CDR1 and CDR2: SGHTA and FQGNSA. V gave up 4 bases and J gave up 5 bases, with 20 bases separating them. This CDR3 comprises 16 residues. CDR3 protein: CASSSYRGGAATEAFF. The CDR3 DNA follows: TGTGCCAGCAGCTCTTACCGGGGGGGCGCAGCGACTGAAGCTTTCTTT.

This chain joins TRBV5-1 and TRBJ2-2; D may be TRBD2 (6 bases). The V and J ends lost 2 bases and 2 bases respectively, with 13 bases between them. CDR3 length: 16 residues. The germline V gene has CDR1 SGHRS and CDR2 YFSETQ. The CDR3 DNA reads TGCGCCAGCAGCTTTCTCCCGGGAGACAACACCGGGGAGCTGTTTTTT. Amino acid sequence: CASSFLPGDNTGELFF.

This clone was observed a single time. Relative to the germline gene, one junction end is altered; a read error may explain this. The chain joins TRBV2 to TRBJ2-7, with a weak D call TRBD1 (5 bases). CDR1 and CDR2 from the germline V gene are SNHLY and FYNNEI. This CDR3 is built from 12 residues. This CDR3 is CAGRASSYEQYF. CDR3 DNA: TGTGCCGGCAGGGCTAGCTCCTACGAGCAGTACTTC.

V is TRBV10-3 and J is TRBJ1-3; TRBD1 might be the D (5 bases). V was pared by 0 bases and J by 0 bases, with 9 bases between. The germline V gene has CDR1 ENHRY and CDR2 SYGVKD. CDR3 length: 16 amino acids. As DNA, the CDR3 is TGTGCCATCAGTGAGTCGACAGCAATCTCTGGAAACACCATATATTTT. Residues: CAISESTAISGNTIYF.

V and J are TRBV3-1 (or the pseudogene TRBV3-2) and TRBJ1-3, with no clear D. Germline CDR1 and CDR2: LGHDT and YNNKEL (reference sequence). V lost 8 bases and J lost 0, with 14 bases in between. The CDR3 length is 15 residues. CDR3: CASADPGSSGNTIYF. The CDR3, as DNA: TGTGCCAGCGCAGACCCGGGGAGCTCTGGAAACACCATATATTTT.

This clone was counted once. The chain has TRBV7-9 and TRBJ1-4, with 7 bases that match TRBD1. Germline V lookup: CDR1 SEHNR, CDR2 FQNEAQ (reference sequence). Losses at the gene ends were 5 bases for V and 8 bases for J; bases not matched to a gene: 14. The CDR3 is 16 amino acids. CDR3 bases: TGTGCCAGCAGCCAAGGATACGGGCCCAGGGGGGAAAAACTGTTTTTT. It is translated as CASSQGYGPRGEKLFF. The full variable domain, in which reference TRBV7-9 and TRBJ1-4 provide the parts outside the CDR3, is DTGVSQNPRHKITKRGQNVTFRCDPISEHNRLYWYRQTLGQGPEFLTYFQNEAQLEKSRLLSDRFSAERPKGSFSTLEIQRTEQGDSAMYLCASSQGYGPRGEKLFFGSGTQLSVL.

CDR3 loop: CASSYSGGVDTEAFF. The CDR3 region has the DNA TGTGCCAGCAGTTACTCGGGAGGGGTTGACACTGAAGCTTTCTTT. This chain joins TRBV6-2 or TRBV6-3 and TRBJ1-1, with TRBD1 as a possible D gene (5 bases). The CDR3 consists of 15 residues. Germline-derived CDR1 and CDR2 are MNHEY and SVGEGT. Trimming removed 0 bases at V and 3 bases at J, with 11 bases between.

This clone was seen a single time. The V and J genes are TRBV19 and TRBJ1-4, with TRBD1 matching 8 bases. Trimming removed 6 bases from V and 4 bases from J; junction bases left unmatched: 7. The CDR3 sequence is 15 residues long. CDR1 and CDR2 from the germline V gene are LNHDA and SQIVND (reference sequence). The CDR3 region has the DNA TGTGCCAGTAGGACCCCGACAGGGGATAATGAAAAACTGTTTTTT. The encoded protein is CASRTPTGDNEKLFF.

The chain has TRBV10-1 and TRBJ2-5; 8 bases line up with TRBD1. Germline CDR1 reads WNHNN; CDR2 reads SYGVQD (reference sequence). This CDR3 is 15 amino acids long. J was trimmed by 1 base and V by 2 bases; bases with no gene match: 3. The CDR3 here is CASSERTGSQETQYF. The CDR3 nucleotides are TGCGCCAGCAGTGAGCGGACAGGGAGCCAAGAGACCCAGTACTTC.

The chain joins TRBV19 to TRBJ1-5, with no clear D. Germline loops: CDR1 LNHDA, CDR2 SQIVND (reference sequence). With 3 bases removed from V and 2 bases from J, the gap between germline ends came to 29 bases. The CDR3 contains 21 residues. The CDR3 spells CASSIGRVDPRGVLGNQPQHF. The CDR3 nucleotides are TGTGCCAGTAGTATTGGGAGGGTTGACCCCAGAGGTGTTTTGGGCAATCAGCCCCAGCATTTT.